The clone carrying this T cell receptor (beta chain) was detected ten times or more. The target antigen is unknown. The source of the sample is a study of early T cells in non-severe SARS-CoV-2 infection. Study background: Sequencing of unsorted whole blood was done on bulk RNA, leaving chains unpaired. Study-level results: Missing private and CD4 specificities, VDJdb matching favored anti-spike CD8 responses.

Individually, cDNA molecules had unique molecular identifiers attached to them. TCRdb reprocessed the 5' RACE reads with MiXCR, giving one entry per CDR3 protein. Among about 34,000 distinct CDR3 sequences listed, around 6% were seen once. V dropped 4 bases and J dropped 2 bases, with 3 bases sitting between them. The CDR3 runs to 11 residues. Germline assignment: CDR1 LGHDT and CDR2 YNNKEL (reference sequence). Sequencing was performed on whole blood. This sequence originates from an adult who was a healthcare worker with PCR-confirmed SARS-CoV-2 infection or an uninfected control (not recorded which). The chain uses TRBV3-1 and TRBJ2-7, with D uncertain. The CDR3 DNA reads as TGTGCCAGCAGCCGGACCTACGAGCAGTACTTC. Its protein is CASSRTYEQYF.